The clone carrying this T cell receptor beta chain was observed many times. Distinct nucleotide sequences in the sample also encode this CDR3. These data come from a study of blood T cell repertoires in COVID-19. Authors' methods: Reference gene primer amplification gave nucleated cell count estimates. Data came from immunoSEQ multiplex PCR; TCRdb stores just in-frame clones and leaves some out. V and J calls and clone size are given by that table; D and trimming were obtained from the DNA. Of 30,000 to 45,000 clones listed, roughly 80% are singletons. The sequenced sample was peripheral blood. The TCR originated in a man aged 80 or over with active or convalescent COVID-19.

The CDR3 nucleotides are TGTGCCAGCAGCTTGACTAGCGGGGGGAGCTACGAGCAGTACTTC. Translating it yields CASSLTSGGSYEQYF. The chain is built from TRBV5-4 and TRBJ2-7; 12 nucleotides line up with TRBD2. The CDR3 runs 15 residues. The trim removed 1 base at V and 3 bases at J, leaving 2 bases unmatched. Germline V gene lookup returns CDR1 SGHNT and CDR2 YYREEE (reference sequence).